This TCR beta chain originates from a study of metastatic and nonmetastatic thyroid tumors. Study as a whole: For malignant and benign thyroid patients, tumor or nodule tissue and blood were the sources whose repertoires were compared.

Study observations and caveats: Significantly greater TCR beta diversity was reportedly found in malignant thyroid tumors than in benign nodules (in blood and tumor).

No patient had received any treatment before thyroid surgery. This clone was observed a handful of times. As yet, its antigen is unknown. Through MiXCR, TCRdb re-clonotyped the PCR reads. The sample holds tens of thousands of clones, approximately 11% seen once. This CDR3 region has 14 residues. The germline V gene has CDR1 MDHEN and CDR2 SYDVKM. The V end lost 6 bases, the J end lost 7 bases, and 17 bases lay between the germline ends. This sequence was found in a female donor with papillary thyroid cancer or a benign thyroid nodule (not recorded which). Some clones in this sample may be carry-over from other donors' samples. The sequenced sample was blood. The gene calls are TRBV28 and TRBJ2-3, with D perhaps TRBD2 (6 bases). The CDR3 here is CASSPTSMGYTQYF. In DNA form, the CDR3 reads TGTGCCAGCAGCCCAACTAGCATGGGGTATACGCAGTATTTT.